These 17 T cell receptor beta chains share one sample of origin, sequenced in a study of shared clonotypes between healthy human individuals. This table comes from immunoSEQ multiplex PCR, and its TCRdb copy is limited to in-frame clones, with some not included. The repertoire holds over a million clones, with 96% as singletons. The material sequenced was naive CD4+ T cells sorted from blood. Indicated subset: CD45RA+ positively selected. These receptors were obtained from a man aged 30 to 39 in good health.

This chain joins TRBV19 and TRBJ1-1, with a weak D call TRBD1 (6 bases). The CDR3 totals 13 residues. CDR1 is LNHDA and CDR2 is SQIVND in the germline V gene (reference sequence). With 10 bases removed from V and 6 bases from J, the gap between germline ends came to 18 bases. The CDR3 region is CATAGHPGAEAFF. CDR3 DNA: TGTGCCACCGCGGGACACCCGGGGGCTGAAGCTTTCTTT.

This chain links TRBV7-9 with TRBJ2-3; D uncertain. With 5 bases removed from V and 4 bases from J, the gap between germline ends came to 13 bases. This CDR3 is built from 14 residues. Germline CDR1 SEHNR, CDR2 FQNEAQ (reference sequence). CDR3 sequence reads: CASSRAGVSDTQYF. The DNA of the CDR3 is TGTGCCAGCAGCCGCGCTGGGGTCTCAGATACGCAGTATTTT.

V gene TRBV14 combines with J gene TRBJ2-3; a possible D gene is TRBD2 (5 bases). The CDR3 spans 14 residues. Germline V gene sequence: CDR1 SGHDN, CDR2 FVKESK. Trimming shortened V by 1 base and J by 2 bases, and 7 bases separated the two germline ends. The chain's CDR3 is CASSQGRITDTQYF. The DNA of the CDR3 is TGTGCCAGCAGCCAAGGGAGGATCACAGATACGCAGTATTTT.

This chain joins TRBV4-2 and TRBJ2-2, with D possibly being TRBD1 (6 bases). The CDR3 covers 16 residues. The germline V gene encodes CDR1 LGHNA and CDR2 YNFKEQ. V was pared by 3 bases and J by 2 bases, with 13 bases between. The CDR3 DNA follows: TGTGCCAGCAGCCACTCACTCAGGGGTAACACCGGGGAGCTGTTTTTT. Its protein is CASSHSLRGNTGELFF.

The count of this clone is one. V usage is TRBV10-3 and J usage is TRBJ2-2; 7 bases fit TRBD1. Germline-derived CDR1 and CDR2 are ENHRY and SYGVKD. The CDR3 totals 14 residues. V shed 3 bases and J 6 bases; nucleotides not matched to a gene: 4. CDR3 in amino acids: CAISENRGAGELFF. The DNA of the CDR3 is TGTGCCATCAGTGAAAACAGGGGAGCCGGGGAGCTGTTTTTT.

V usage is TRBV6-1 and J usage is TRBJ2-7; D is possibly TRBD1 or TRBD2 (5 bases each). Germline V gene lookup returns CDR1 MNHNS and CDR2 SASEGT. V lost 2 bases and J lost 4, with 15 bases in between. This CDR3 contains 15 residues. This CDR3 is CASSEWVAREYEQYF. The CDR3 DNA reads TGTGCCAGCAGTGAATGGGTTGCCAGGGAGTACGAGCAGTACTTC.

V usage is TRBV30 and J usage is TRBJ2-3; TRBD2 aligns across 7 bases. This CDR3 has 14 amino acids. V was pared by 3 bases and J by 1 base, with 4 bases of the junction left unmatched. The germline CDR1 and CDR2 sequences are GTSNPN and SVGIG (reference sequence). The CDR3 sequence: CAWSNLAGTDTQYF. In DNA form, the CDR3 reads TGTGCCTGGAGCAACCTAGCGGGCACAGATACGCAGTATTTT.

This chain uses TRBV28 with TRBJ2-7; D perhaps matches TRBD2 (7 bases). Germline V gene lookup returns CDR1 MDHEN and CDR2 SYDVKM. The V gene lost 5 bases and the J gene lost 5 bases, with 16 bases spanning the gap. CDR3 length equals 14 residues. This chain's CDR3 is CASSPPRGAHEQYF. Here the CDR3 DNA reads TGTGCCAGCAGTCCCCCCCGGGGGGCCCACGAGCAGTACTTC.

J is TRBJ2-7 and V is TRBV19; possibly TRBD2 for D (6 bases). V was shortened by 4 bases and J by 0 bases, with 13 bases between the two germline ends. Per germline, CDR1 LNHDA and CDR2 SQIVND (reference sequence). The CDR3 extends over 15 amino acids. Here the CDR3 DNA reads TGTGCCAGTAGTACCGGGACTTGGAGCTCCTACGAGCAGTACTTC. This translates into CASSTGTWSSYEQYF.

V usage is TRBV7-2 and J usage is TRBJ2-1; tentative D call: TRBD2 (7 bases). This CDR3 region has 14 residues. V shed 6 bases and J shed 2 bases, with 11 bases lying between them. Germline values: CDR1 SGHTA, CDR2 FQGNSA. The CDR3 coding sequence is TGTGCCAGCAGGGAGCGGGACACCTACAATGAGCAGTTCTTC. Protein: CASRERDTYNEQFF.

The DNA of the CDR3 is TGTGCCAGCAGTTTAACCCCCCTGACAGGGATTCATGGCTACACCTTC. Translation gives CASSLTPLTGIHGYTF. The chain is built from TRBV27 and TRBJ1-2; 7 bases line up with TRBD1. V lost 2 bases and J lost 6; bases outside the gene matches: 12. The CDR3 contains 16 residues. Germline V gives CDR1 MNHEY, CDR2 SMNVEV (reference sequence).

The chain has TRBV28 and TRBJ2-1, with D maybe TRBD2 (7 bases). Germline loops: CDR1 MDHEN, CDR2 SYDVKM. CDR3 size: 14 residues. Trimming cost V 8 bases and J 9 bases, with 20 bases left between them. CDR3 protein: CASSPPGGRSEQFF. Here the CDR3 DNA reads TGTGCCAGCTCCCCTCCGGGGGGCCGGAGTGAGCAGTTCTTC.

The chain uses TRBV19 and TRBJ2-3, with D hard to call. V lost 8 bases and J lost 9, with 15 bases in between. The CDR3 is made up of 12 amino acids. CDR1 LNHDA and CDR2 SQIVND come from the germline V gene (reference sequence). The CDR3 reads CASSDPARTQYF. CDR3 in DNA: TGTGCCAGTTCCGACCCAGCCAGGACGCAGTATTTT.

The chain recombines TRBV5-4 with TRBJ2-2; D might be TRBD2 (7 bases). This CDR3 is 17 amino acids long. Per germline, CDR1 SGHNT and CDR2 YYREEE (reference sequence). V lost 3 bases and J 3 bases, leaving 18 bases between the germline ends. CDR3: CASSSPGGGSYTGELFF. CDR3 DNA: TGTGCCAGCAGCTCCCCGGGGGGCGGGAGCTACACCGGGGAGCTGTTTTTT.

The CDR3 sequence: CASSRTRGIKQYF. The CDR3 DNA is TGTGCCAGCAGTCGGACTAGAGGAATTAAGCAGTACTTC. The chain couples TRBV6-5 to TRBJ2-7; 7 bases are shared with TRBD2. V gave up 5 bases and J gave up 8 bases; unmatched junction bases: 9. Germline-derived CDR1 and CDR2 are MNHEY and SVGAGI. The CDR3 sequence is 13 residues long.

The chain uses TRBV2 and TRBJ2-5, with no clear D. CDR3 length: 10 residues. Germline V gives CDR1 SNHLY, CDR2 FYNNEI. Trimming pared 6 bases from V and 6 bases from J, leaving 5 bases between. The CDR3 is CASREQTQYF. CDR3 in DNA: TGTGCCAGCAGAGAACAGACCCAGTACTTC.

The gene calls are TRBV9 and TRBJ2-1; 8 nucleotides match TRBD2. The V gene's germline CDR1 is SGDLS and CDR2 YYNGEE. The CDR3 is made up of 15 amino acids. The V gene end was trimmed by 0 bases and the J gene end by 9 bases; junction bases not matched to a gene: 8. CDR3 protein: CASSVAGGLIGEQFF. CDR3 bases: TGTGCCAGCAGCGTAGCGGGAGGGTTGATAGGTGAGCAGTTCTTC.